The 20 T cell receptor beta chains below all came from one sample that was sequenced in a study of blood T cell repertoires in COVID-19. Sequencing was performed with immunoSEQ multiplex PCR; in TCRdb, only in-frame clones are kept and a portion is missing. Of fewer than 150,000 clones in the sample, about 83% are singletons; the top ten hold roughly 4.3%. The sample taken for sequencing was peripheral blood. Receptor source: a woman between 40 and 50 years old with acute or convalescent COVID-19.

The CDR3 nucleotides read TGTGCTAGTGGTTTGAGGCGGGAGTTGGCAGATACGCAGTATTTT. Protein product: CASGLRRELADTQYF. The chain couples TRBV12-5 to TRBJ2-3; 7 bases are a match to TRBD2. The CDR3 is 15 residues long. V shed 2 bases, J shed 4 bases, and the junction held 6 bases outside the gene matches. The germline V gene encodes CDR1 LGHNT and CDR2 FRNRAP.

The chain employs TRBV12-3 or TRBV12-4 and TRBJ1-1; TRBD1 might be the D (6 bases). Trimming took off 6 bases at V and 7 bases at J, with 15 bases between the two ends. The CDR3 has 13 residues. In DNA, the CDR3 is TGTGCCAGCAGGACGGACAGTAGAATTGAAGCTTTCTTT. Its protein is CASRTDSRIEAFF.

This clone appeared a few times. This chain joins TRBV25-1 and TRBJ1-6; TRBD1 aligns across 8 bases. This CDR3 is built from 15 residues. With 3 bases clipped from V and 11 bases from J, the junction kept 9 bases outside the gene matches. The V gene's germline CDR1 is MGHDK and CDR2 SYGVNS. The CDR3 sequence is CASSDSRTGSAPLHF. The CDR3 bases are TGTGCCAGCAGTGATTCAAGGACAGGGAGTGCACCCCTCCACTTT.

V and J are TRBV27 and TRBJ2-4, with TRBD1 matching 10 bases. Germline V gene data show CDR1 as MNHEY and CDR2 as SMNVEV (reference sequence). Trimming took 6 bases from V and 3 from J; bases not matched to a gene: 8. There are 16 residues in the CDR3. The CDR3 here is CASSPGQGGFKNIQYF. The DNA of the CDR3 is TGTGCCAGCAGCCCCGGACAGGGGGGATTCAAAAACATTCAGTACTTC.

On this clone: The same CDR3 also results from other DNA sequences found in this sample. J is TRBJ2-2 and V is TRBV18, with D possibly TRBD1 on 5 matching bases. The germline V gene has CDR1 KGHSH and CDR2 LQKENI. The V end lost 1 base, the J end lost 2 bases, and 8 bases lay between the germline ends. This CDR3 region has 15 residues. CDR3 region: CASSPRQGNTGELFF. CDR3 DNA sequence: TGTGCCAGCTCACCACGGCAGGGTAACACCGGGGAGCTGTTTTTT. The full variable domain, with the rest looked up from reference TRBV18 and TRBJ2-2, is NAGVMQNPRHLVRRRGQEARLRCSPMKGHSHVYWYRQLPEEGLKFMVYLQKENIIDESGMPKERFSAEFPKEGPSILRIQQVVRGDSAAYFCASSPRQGNTGELFFGEGSRLTVL.

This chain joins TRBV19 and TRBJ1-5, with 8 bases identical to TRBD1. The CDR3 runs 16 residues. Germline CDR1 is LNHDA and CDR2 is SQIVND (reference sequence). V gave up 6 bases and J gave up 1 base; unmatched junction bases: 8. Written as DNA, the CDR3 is TGTGCCAGTAGGCGACAGGGGCCACGGAGCAATCAGCCCCAGCATTTT. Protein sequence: CASRRQGPRSNQPQHF.

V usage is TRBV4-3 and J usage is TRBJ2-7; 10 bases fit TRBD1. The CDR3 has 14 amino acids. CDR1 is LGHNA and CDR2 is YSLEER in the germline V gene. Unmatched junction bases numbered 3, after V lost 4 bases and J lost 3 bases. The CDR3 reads CASSRRDRGYEQYF. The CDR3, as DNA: TGCGCCAGCAGCCGACGGGACAGGGGCTACGAGCAGTACTTC.

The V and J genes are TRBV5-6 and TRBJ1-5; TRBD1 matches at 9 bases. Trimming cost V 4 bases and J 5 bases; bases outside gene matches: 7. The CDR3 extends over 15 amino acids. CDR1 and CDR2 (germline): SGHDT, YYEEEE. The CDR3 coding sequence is TGTGCCAGCAGCCTTGGGACAGGGATGGATCAGCCCCAGCATTTT. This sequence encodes CASSLGTGMDQPQHF.

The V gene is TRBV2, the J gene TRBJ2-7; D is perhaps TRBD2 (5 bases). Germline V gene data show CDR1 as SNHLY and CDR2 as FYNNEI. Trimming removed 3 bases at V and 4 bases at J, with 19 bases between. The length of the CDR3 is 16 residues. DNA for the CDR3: TGTGCCAGCAGTGATCCCAGCGGACGGGGTCCTTACGAGCAGTACTTC. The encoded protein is CASSDPSGRGPYEQYF.

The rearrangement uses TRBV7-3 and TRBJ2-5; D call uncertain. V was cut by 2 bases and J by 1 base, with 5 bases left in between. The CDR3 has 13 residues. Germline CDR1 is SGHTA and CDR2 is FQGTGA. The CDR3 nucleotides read TGTGCCAGCAGCTTATCCCTCCAAGAGACCCAGTACTTC. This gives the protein CASSLSLQETQYF. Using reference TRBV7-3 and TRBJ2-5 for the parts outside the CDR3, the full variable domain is GAGVSQTPSNKVTEKGKYVELRCDPISGHTALYWYRQSLGQGPEFLIYFQGTGAADDSGLPNDRFFAVRPEGSVSTLKIQRTERGDSAVYLCASSLSLQETQYFGPGTRLLVL.

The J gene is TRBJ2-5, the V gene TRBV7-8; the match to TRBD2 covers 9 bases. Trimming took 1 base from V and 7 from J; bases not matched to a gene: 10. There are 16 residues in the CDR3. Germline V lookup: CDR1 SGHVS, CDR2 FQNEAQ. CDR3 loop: CASSLGSGGPGGTQYF. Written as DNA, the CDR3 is TGTGCCAGCAGCTTAGGCAGCGGGGGGCCCGGAGGGACCCAGTACTTC.

Written as DNA, the CDR3 is TGTGCCAGTAGTATCGCTCTGTATGGCAGGCGCGAGGGCTACACCTTC. Translated, it gives CASSIALYGRREGYTF. V and J are TRBV19 and TRBJ1-2; D unresolved. This CDR3 comprises 16 residues. Trimming stripped 3 bases from V and 8 bases from J, with 22 bases between. Looked up from germline, CDR1 is LNHDA and CDR2 is SQIVND (reference sequence).

As DNA, the CDR3 is TGTGCCAGCAGCACTTGGACAGGGAGGACCACTGAAGCTTTCTTT. Protein product: CASSTWTGRTTEAFF. The rearrangement links TRBV7-9 to TRBJ1-1; 8 nucleotides agree with TRBD1. V shed 5 bases, J shed 4 bases, and the junction held 9 bases outside the gene matches. Germline-derived CDR1 and CDR2 are SEHNR and FQNEAQ (reference sequence). The CDR3 has 15 amino acids. Supplemented by reference TRBV7-9 and TRBJ1-1, the full variable domain reads DTGVSQNPRHKITKRGQNVTFRCDPISEHNRLYWYRQTLGQGPEFLTYFQNEAQLEKSRLLSDRFSAERPKGSFSTLEIQRTEQGDSAMYLCASSTWTGRTTEAFFGQGTRLTVV.

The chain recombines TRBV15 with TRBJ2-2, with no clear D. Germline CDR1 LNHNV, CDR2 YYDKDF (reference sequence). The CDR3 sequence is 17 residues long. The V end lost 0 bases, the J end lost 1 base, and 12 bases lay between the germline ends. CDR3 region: CATSRDIGRQNTGELFF. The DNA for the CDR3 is TGTGCCACCAGCAGAGACATTGGCAGGCAGAACACCGGGGAGCTGTTTTTT.

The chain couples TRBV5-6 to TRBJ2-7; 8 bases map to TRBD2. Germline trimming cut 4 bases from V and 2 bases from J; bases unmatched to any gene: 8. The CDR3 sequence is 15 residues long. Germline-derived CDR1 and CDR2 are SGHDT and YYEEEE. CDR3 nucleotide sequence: TGTGCCAGCAGCGCCGGGAGGGCCACGGCCTACGAGCAGTACTTC. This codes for CASSAGRATAYEQYF. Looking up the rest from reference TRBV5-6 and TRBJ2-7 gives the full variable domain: DAGVTQSPTHLIKTRGQQVTLRCSPKSGHDTVSWYQQALGQGPQFIFQYYEEEERQRGNFPDRFSGHQFPNYSSELNVNALLLGDSALYLCASSAGRATAYEQYFGPGTRLTVT.

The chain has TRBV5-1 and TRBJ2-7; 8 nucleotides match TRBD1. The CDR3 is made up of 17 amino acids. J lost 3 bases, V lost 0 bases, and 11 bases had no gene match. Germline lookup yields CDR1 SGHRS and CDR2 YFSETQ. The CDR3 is CASSLATRGHGDYEQYF. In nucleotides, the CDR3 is TGCGCCAGCAGCTTGGCTACCAGGGGGCACGGGGACTACGAGCAGTACTTC.

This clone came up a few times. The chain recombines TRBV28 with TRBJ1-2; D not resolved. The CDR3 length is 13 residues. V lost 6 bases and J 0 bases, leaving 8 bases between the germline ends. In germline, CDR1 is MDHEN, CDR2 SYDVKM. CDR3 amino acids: CASSSGANYGYTF. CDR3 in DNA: TGTGCCAGCAGCAGTGGAGCTAACTATGGCTACACCTTC.

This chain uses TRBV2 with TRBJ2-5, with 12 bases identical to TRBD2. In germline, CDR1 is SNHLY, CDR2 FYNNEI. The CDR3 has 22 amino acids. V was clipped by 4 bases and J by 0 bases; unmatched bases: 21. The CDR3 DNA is TGTGCCAGCAGTGTCTTATGGGCCTTACAGGGGGGACTAGCGGGCCACCAAGAGACCCAGTACTTC. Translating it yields CASSVLWALQGGLAGHQETQYF.

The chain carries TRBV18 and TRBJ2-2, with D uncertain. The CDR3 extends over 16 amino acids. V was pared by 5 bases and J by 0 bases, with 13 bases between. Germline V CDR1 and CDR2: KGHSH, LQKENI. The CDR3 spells CASSAFLDSNTGELFF. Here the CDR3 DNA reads TGTGCCAGCTCAGCATTCCTAGATTCGAACACCGGGGAGCTGTTTTTT. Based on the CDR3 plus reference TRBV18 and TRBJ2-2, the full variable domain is NAGVMQNPRHLVRRRGQEARLRCSPMKGHSHVYWYRQLPEEGLKFMVYLQKENIIDESGMPKERFSAEFPKEGPSILRIQQVVRGDSAAYFCASSAFLDSNTGELFFGEGSRLTVL.

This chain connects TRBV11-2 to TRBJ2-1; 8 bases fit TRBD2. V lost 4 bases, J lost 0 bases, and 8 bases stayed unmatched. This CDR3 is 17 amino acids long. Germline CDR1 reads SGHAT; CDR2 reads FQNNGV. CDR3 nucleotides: TGTGCCAGCAGCTCGGGGGGGGCGGCGAGCTCCTACAATGAGCAGTTCTTC. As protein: CASSSGGAASSYNEQFF.